The clone carrying this T cell receptor beta chain was detected a few times. These data come from a study of Ad26.COV2.S vaccination and SARS-CoV-2 variants. The ends lost 1 base at V and 0 bases at J; junction bases unmatched: 2. The length of the CDR3 is 15 residues. The germline gives CDR1 MNHEY, CDR2 SVGAGI. TCRdb's table, derived via immunoSEQ multiplex PCR, lists solely in-frame clones and lacks some. This table has 85,000 to 95,000 clones, 82% appearing once. The sequence was obtained from a human donor who had recovered from COVID-19. This chain links TRBV6-5 with TRBJ2-7; 8 bases agree with TRBD2. Sequences were derived from peripheral blood, sampled after recovery from COVID-19. CDR3 region: CASSYWREVSYEQYF. Here the CDR3 DNA reads TGTGCCAGCAGTTACTGGCGGGAGGTCTCCTACGAGCAGTACTTC.